The present T cell receptor beta chain was sequenced within a study of identifying expanded T cells in peripheral blood (dated by TCRdb to between 2017 and 2020). Regarding the study in general: Separate aliquots of the same genomic DNA pool were sequenced to produce technical replicates, and four replicates were compared in pairs. Broad study findings and their caveats: Variance in clone template counts between approximately 2-week samples significantly increased with total template count across all healthy donors. Across all healthy-donor time intervals, the beta-binomial model significantly cut both the number of clones called differentially abundant and the false-positive rate. About 1.3 differentially abundant clones were flagged by the binomial model between technical replicates, whereas about 16.4 and 19 were flagged over two weeks and four weeks, respectively. It was expected by the authors that biological variance in healthy repertoires might increase further over much longer intervals, such as months to years.

No immune events, such as infections, were documented for the healthy donors during the collection period. Blood repertoires from healthy donors were used as a training cohort for calibrating time-dependent variance in a beta-binomial model of differential abundance of T-cell clones. The training cohort included about ten healthy donors, of whom 3 were female and 7 were male. Donor ages ranged from 29 to 64 years, with an average of around 45 years. Whole blood, obtained from a commercial supplier, was collected from each healthy donor at three time points spaced approximately 13 days apart. For immunosequencing, genomic DNA was extracted from unsorted whole blood. The immunoSEQ Assay, which relies on bias-controlled multiplex PCR amplification of genomic DNA, was used to profile TCRbeta CDR3 regions. As for the authors' bioinformatics: The absolute abundance of each unique TCRbeta CDR3 region was quantified after sequences were collapsed and filtered. Differential abundance was assessed using a binomial (Fisher-equivalent) model and a beta-binomial model in which time-dependent variance fitted from healthy donors was added. Clones with fewer than 5 combined templates were removed, and a clone was called differentially abundant if the clone's Benjamini-Hochberg FDR was below 0.01. Using the form v = (b*log(k)+a)^2, the beta-binomial variance was modeled as a function of the total template count across the two samples. TCRdb re-hosts the immuneACCESS table, in-frame sequences only. Its copies lack some clones; in the studies checked, an unresolved V gene accounts for under half of them, and the cause for the rest is not known. The V and J calls and clone size were taken over from that table, and D and trimming were inferred from the DNA. A total of approximately 100,000 clones appear in this sample, around nine tenths of them only once. The ten largest clonotypes hold 15% to 20% of the sample.

This clone was counted a single time. The clone's antigen remains unknown. Per-base quality was not reported, and no clone a single base away is much larger than it. Reading the germline V gene gives CDR1 MNHNS and CDR2 SASEGT. Measured from the cysteine to the phenylalanine, the CDR3 is 13 residues long. Only the CDR3 part of the read is kept: 39 bases, read in frame from the first base. V trim: 10 bases; J trim: 4 bases; unmatched bases: 8. The V and J genes are TRBV6-1 and TRBJ2-3, with 7 central nucleotides matching TRBD1. The sample was blood. The sequence was obtained from a person aged 18 to 70 in good health. In nucleotides, the sequence is TGTGCCACCCCGACAGGGATGTCAGATACGCAGTATTTT. Its protein reads: CATPTGMSDTQYF.